This entry concerns a single T cell receptor beta chain. Its antigen remains unidentified. The PCR contained 60 Vbeta and 13 Jbeta primers. Clones were read by immunoSEQ multiplex PCR, and TCRdb kept only the in-frame ones, dropping some. Its table records some 130,000 clones. This entry comes from a study of cytomegalovirus exposure and HLA in healthy donors. Notes on the study in general: Links to common viral pathogens appeared, in a later analysis, for several of the most significant clusters.

Deletions cut 5 bases from V and 4 bases from J, with 6 bases between. Germline values: CDR1 MDHEN, CDR2 SYDVKM. The length of the CDR3 is 12 residues. Material for sequencing was PBMCs. The sequence was obtained from a young man in good health and CMV-seronegative. The chain couples TRBV28 to TRBJ1-5; D not resolved. The CDR3 nucleotides are TGTGCCAGCAGTGTGGAGAATCAGCCCCAGCATTTT. This encodes CASSVENQPQHF.